The 16 T cell receptor beta chains given below trace back to one sample, sequenced in a study. TCRdb reanalysed the 5' RACE reads using MiXCR and keeps one entry per CDR3 protein. The repertoire has fewer than 50,000 distinct CDR3 sequences, about a fifth of them found once; the top ten carry 3.5% to 4.5%. The sorted Tregs were CD4+CD25+CD127-/low cells. Source material: Tregs sorted from a lymph node. The receptors were sampled from a female donor with breast cancer.

Of note for this clonotype: Here the CDR3 omits its conserved ending phenylalanine or tryptophan, so a read error is the likely source. The J gene is TRBJ2-1, the V gene TRBV29-1, with TRBD2 matching over 9 bases. The CDR3 length is 14 residues. CDR1 SQVTM and CDR2 ANQGSEA come from the germline V gene. V was pared by 5 bases and J by 3 bases, with 5 bases of the junction left unmatched. Written as DNA, the CDR3 is TGCAGCGTTAGCCTAGCGGGAATCTACAATGAGCAGTTCTGC. Translating it yields CSVSLAGIYNEQFC.

There are a few counts of this clonotype. CDR3 coding DNA: TGTGCCAGCAGTCCTCAGACTAGTAGTTCCACAGATACGCAGTATTTT. It is translated as CASSPQTSSSTDTQYF. V is TRBV12-3 or TRBV12-4 and J is TRBJ2-3; possible D gene TRBD2, 6 bases. Trimming removed 5 bases from V and 2 bases from J, with 17 bases in between. CDR3 length: 16 residues.

This chain uses TRBV6-5 with TRBJ1-2; unclear D gene. Germline CDR1 and CDR2: MNHEY and SVGAGI. V shed 6 bases and J shed 6 bases, with 14 bases lying between them. The CDR3 consists of 13 residues. The CDR3 region is CASRGIERHGYTF. The CDR3 nucleotides read TGTGCCAGCAGGGGTATAGAGCGCCATGGCTACACCTTC.

In this sample, this clonotype turned up many times. CDR3 sequence (DNA): TGTGCCAGCACACCACAGACTGGAGGGGGCGTGGGAGCTTTCTTT. It specifies CASTPQTGGGVGAFF. The chain has TRBV7-9 and TRBJ1-1, with TRBD1 matching over 7 bases. This CDR3 contains 15 residues. The V segment lost 7 bases and the J segment 10 bases; nucleotides outside the gene matches: 18. From germline, CDR1 is SEHNR and CDR2 FQNEAQ (reference sequence).

This clonotype was observed at least ten times. V and J are TRBV12-3 or TRBV12-4 and TRBJ2-5; possible D gene TRBD1, 5 bases. V lost 7 bases to trimming and J lost 1 base, with 10 bases between them. CDR3 length: 13 amino acids. CDR3: CASTWGSQETQYF. CDR3 DNA sequence: TGTGCCAGCACCTGGGGCAGCCAAGAGACCCAGTACTTC.

There are many counts of this clonotype. This chain links TRBV28 with TRBJ1-4, with a weak D call TRBD1 (5 bases). Germline CDR1 reads MDHEN; CDR2 reads SYDVKM. The CDR3 length is 15 residues. Trimming cost V 6 bases and J 7 bases, with 18 bases left between them. The CDR3 region has the DNA TGTGCCAGCAGGGAGGGGCGAGTGGATGTTGAAAAACTGTTTTTT. Protein product: CASREGRVDVEKLFF.

A few counts support this clonotype. The V call is TRBV5-6, the J call TRBJ1-6; D gene uncertain. The germline V and J ends were trimmed by 4 bases and 7 bases, with 15 bases remaining between them. The CDR3 covers 15 residues. CDR1 is SGHDT and CDR2 is YYEEEE in the germline V gene. The CDR3 DNA is TGTGCCAGCAGCGCGACGGGTAGAGGAAATTCACCCCTCCACTTT. Residues: CASSATGRGNSPLHF.

This clonotype was counted at least ten times. The CDR3 region has the DNA TGTGCCAGCAGCTTAGATTCAGGGACGTATTTATTCTACGAGCAGTACTTC. This encodes CASSLDSGTYLFYEQYF. V is TRBV7-8 and J is TRBJ2-7; D may match TRBD1 or TRBD2 (5 bases each). V lost 1 base, J lost 3 bases, and 19 bases lay in between. This CDR3 contains 17 residues. The germline CDR1 and CDR2 sequences are SGHVS and FQNEAQ.

This rearrangement joins TRBV20-1 to TRBJ2-1; D call uncertain. Germline V gene lookup returns CDR1 DFQATT and CDR2 SNEGSKA (reference sequence). The CDR3 length is 13 residues. V shed 1 base and J shed 4 bases, with 8 bases lying between them. CDR3 bases: TGCAGTGCTAGAGTCATTGGGTACAATGAGCAGTTCTTC. Residues: CSARVIGYNEQFF.

The rearrangement uses TRBV30 and TRBJ2-7; 9 bases map to TRBD2. Germline V gene lookup returns CDR1 GTSNPN and CDR2 SVGIG (reference sequence). The CDR3 is 13 residues long. Losses at the gene ends were 3 bases for V and 6 bases for J; bases not matched to a gene: 6. CDR3 bases: TGTGCCTGGAGAAGGGTAGCGGGAGTCGAGCAGTACTTC. This encodes CAWRRVAGVEQYF.

In the case of this clonotype: This may arise from a read error, as a much more abundant clone is one base away. The chain recombines TRBV27 with TRBJ2-7, with D possibly matching TRBD2 (6 bases). The CDR3 contains 17 residues. CDR1 and CDR2 (germline): MNHEY, SMNVEV (reference sequence). V gave up 2 bases and J gave up 0 bases, with 17 bases separating them. The CDR3 region is CASSLTGVWANSYEQYF. For the CDR3, the DNA is TGTGCCAGCAGTTTAACGGGGGTTTGGGCCAACTCCTACGAGCAGTACTTC.

This clonotype appeared once. The genes are TRBV11-3 and TRBJ2-1; D is unresolved. The CDR3 spans 15 residues. CDR1 and CDR2 (germline): SGHNT, YENEEA. Trimming pared 5 bases from V and 3 bases from J, leaving 14 bases between. The CDR3 loop is CASSPGRAGYNEQFF. In DNA, the CDR3 is TGTGCCAGCAGCCCCGGAAGGGCAGGCTACAATGAGCAGTTCTTC.

This clonotype was recorded many times. The chain employs TRBV7-9 and TRBJ1-1; TRBD1 is a possible D gene (5 bases). The CDR3 is 15 residues long. The germline gives CDR1 SEHNR, CDR2 FQNEAQ (reference sequence). The V gene lost 4 bases and the J gene lost 0 bases, with 12 bases spanning the gap. CDR3 sequence (DNA): TGTGCCAGCAGCTCATCGACAGTGATGAACACTGAAGCTTTCTTT. It yields the protein CASSSSTVMNTEAFF. The whole variable domain, filled in from reference TRBV7-9 and TRBJ1-1, reads DTGVSQNPRHKITKRGQNVTFRCDPISEHNRLYWYRQTLGQGPEFLTYFQNEAQLEKSRLLSDRFSAERPKGSFSTLEIQRTEQGDSAMYLCASSSSTVMNTEAFFGQGTRLTVV.

This clonotype was observed at least ten times. The rearrangement uses TRBV7-2 and TRBJ2-1; 8 bases are a match to TRBD2. The CDR3 covers 17 residues. J was trimmed by 7 bases and V by 4 bases; bases with no gene match: 15. CDR1 and CDR2 from the germline V gene are SGHTA and FQGNSA. In DNA, the CDR3 is TGTGCCAGCAGCTCTCAGTCCGGGACTAGTTGGACGAATGAGCAGTTCTTC. This encodes CASSSQSGTSWTNEQFF.

To note about this clonotype: Just one base apart from a much larger clone, this may be a read error. The gene calls are TRBV20-1 and TRBJ2-5; 15 nucleotides line up with TRBD2. Looked up from germline, CDR1 is DFQATT and CDR2 is SNEGSKA (reference sequence). This CDR3 contains 15 residues. Written as DNA, the CDR3 is TGCAATGCTACGCGGACTAGCGGGAGGGGAGAGACCCAGTACTTC. Protein sequence: CNATRTSGRGETQYF.

The gene calls are TRBV5-1 and TRBJ1-2; perhaps TRBD1 as D (6 bases). The germline CDR1 and CDR2 sequences are SGHRS and YFSETQ. This CDR3 is 14 amino acids long. The V end lost 2 bases, the J end lost 7 bases, and 15 bases lay between the germline ends. The CDR3, as DNA: TGCGCCAGCAGCTTACTGGGCAGGGGACGTGGCTACACCTTC. Protein sequence: CASSLLGRGRGYTF.